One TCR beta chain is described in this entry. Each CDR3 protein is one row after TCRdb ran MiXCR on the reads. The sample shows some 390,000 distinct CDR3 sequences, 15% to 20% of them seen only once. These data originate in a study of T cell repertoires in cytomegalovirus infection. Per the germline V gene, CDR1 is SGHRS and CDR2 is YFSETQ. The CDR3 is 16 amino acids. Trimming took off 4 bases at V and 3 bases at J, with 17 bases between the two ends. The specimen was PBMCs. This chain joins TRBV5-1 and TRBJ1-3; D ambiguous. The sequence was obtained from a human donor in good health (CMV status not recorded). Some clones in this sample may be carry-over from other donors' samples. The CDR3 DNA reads TGCGCCAGCAGCCCGGACGGCAGCTACCGTGGAAACACCATATATTTT. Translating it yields CASSPDGSYRGNTIYF.